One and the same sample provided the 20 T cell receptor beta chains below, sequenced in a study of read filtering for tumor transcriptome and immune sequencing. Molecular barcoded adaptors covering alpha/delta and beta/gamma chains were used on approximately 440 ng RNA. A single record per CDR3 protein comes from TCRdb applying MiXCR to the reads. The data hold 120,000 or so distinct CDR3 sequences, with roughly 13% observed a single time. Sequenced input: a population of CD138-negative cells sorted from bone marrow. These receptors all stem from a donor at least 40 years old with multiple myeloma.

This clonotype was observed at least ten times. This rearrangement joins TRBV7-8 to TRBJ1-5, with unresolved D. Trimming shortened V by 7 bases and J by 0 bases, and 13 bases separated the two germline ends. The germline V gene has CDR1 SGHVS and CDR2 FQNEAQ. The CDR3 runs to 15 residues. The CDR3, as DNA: TGTGCCAGCAAGGTGGGGAGAAATAGCAATCAGCCCCAGCATTTT. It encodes CASKVGRNSNQPQHF.

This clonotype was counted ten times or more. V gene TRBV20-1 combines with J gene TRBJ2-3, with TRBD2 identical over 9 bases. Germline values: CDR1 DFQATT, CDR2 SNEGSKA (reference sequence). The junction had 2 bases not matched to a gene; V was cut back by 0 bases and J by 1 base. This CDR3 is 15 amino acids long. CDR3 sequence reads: CSAREQRGGTDTQYF. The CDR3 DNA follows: TGCAGTGCTAGAGAGCAGCGGGGGGGCACAGATACGCAGTATTTT.

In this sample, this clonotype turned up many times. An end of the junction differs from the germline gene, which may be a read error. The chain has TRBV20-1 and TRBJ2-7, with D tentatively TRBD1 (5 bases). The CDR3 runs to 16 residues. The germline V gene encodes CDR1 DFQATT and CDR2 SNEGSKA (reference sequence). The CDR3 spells CSARAHTRRGSYGQYF. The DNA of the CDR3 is TGCAGTGCTAGAGCCCACACCCGAAGGGGCTCCTACGGGCAGTACTTC.

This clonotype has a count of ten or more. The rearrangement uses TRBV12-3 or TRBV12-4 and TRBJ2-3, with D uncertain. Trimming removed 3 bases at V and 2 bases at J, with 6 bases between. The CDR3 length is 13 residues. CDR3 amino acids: CASSFDVTDTQYF. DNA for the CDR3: TGTGCCAGCAGTTTCGACGTCACAGATACGCAGTATTTT.

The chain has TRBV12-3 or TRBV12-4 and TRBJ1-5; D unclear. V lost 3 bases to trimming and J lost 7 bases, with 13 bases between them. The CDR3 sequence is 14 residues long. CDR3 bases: TGTGCCAGCAGTTTCGACACTCAGAGACAGCCCCAGCATTTT. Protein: CASSFDTQRQPQHF.

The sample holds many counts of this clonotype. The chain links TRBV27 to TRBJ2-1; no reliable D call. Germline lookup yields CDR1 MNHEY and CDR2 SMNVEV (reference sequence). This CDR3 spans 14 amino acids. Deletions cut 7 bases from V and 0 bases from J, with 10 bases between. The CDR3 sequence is CASKIHSSYNEQFF. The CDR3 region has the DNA TGTGCCAGCAAAATCCATAGCTCCTACAATGAGCAGTTCTTC.

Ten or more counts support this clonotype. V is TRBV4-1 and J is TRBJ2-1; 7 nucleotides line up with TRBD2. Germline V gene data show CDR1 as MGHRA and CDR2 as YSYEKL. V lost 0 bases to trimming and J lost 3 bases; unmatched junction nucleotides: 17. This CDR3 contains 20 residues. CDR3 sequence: CASSQEKSEVGGPGYNEQFF. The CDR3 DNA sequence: TGCGCCAGCAGCCAAGAAAAATCGGAAGTGGGAGGGCCGGGCTACAATGAGCAGTTCTTC.

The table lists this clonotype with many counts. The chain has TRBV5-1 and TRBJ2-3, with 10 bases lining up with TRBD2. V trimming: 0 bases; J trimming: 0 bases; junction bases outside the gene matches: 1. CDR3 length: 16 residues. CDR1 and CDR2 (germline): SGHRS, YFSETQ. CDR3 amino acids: CASSLGTSGSTDTQYF. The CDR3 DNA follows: TGCGCCAGCAGCTTGGGGACTAGCGGAAGCACAGATACGCAGTATTTT.

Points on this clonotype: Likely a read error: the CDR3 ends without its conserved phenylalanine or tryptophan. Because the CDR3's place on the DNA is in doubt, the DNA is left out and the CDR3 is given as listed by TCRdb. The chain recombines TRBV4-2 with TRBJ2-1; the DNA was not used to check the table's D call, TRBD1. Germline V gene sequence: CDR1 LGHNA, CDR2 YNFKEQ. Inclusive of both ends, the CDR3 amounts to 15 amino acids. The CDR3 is CASSLGGDSSASWGL.

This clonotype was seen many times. Written as DNA, the CDR3 is TGTGCCAGCAGCGTACAATGGGGGGAGACCCAGTACTTC. As protein: CASSVQWGETQYF. This rearrangement joins TRBV3-1 to TRBJ2-5, with D perhaps given as TRBD1 or TRBD2 (5 bases each). The V gene lost 5 bases and the J gene lost 5 bases, with 12 bases spanning the gap. CDR1 and CDR2 from the germline V gene are LGHDT and YNNKEL (reference sequence). This CDR3 spans 13 amino acids.

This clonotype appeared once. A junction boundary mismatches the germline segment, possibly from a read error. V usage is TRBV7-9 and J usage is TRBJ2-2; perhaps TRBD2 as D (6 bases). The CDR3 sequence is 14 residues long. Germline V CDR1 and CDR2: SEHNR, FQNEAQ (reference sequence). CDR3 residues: CASSLMTSSWEPFF. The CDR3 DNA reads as TGTGCCAGCAGCTTAATGACTAGTTCCTGGGAGCCGTTTTTT. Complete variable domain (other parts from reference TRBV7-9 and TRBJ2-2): DTGVSQNPRHKITKRGQNVTFRCDPISEHNRLYWYRQTLGQGPEFLTYFQNEAQLEKSRLLSDRFSAERPKGSFSTLEIQRTEQGDSAMYLCASSLMTSSWEPFFGEGSRLTVL.

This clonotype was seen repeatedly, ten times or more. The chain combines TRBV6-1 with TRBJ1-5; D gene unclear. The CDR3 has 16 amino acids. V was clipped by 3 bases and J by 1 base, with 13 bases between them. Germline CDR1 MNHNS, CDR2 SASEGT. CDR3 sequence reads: CASSEGGNGSNQPQHF. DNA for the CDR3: TGTGCCAGCAGTGAGGGTGGGAACGGAAGCAATCAGCCCCAGCATTTT.

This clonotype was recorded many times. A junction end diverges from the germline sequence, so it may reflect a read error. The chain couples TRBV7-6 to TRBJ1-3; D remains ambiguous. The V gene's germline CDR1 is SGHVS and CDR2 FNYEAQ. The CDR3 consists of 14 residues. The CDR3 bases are TGTGCCAGCAGCTTAGAGACCTCGGGGAACATCATATATTTT. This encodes CASSLETSGNIIYF.

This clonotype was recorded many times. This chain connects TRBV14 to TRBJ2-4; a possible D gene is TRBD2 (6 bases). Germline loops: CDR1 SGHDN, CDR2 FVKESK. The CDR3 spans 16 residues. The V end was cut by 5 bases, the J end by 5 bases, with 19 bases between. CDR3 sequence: CASSLRSGPPENIQYF. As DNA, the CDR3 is TGTGCCAGCAGCTTACGTAGCGGACCCCCCGAAAACATTCAGTACTTC.

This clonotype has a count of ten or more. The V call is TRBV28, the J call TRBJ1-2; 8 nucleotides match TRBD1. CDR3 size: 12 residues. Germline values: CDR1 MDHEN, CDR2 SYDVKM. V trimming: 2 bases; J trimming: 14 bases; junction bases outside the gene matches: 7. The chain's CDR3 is CASSLQRTGYTF. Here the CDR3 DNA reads TGTGCCAGCAGTTTACAACGGACAGGGTATACCTTC.

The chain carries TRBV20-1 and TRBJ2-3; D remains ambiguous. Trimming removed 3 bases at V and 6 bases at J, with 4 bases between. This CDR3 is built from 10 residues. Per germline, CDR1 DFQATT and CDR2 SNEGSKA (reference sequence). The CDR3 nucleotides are TGCAGTGCTAGTTTCGATACGCAGTATTTT. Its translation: CSASFDTQYF.

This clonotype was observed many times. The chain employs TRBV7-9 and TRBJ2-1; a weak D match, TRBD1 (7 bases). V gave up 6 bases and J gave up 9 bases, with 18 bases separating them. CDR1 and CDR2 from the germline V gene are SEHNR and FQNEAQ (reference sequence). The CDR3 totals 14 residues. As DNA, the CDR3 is TGTGCCAGCAGTAGGGGGCCGCAGGGGGGTGAGCAGTTCTTC. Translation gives CASSRGPQGGEQFF.

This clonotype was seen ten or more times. The CDR3 DNA reads as TGCAGCGTTGTGGTCGGGGGGGCCTACGAGCAGTACTTC. Encoded protein: CSVVVGGAYEQYF. This chain links TRBV29-1 with TRBJ2-7, with 8 bases lining up with TRBD2. V was clipped by 4 bases and J by 2 bases; unmatched bases: 4. This CDR3 has 13 amino acids. In germline, CDR1 is SQVTM, CDR2 ANQGSEA.

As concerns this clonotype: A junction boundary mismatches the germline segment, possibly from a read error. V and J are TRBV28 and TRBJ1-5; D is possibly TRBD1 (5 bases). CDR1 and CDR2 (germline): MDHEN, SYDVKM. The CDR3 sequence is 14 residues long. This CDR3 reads CASSFAQNRLPRHF. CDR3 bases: TGTGCCAGCAGTTTCGCCCAGAACAGGCTGCCCCGGCATTTT.

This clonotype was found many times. The CDR3 DNA reads as TGCGCCAGCAGCTTGCGGTTCACTAGCGGGACCGACAATGAGCAGTTCTTC. Its protein product is CASSLRFTSGTDNEQFF. The chain carries TRBV5-1 and TRBJ2-1, with 10 bases fitting TRBD2. Trimming at V came to 1 base and at J to 5 bases, leaving 9 bases not matched to a gene. Per the germline V gene, CDR1 is SGHRS and CDR2 is YFSETQ. The CDR3 sequence is 17 residues long.